Listed below are T cell receptor beta chains from one sample, sequenced in a study of shared clonotypes between healthy human individuals. The protocol was immunoSEQ multiplex PCR, while the TCRdb copy is restricted to in-frame clones and leaves out a portion. The table lists about 990,000 clones, more than 75% of them singletons. The sequencing sample was made of memory CD4+ T cells from PBMCs. These receptors were obtained from a young man in good health. Some clones in this sample may be carry-over from other donors' samples. Both conserved end residues are part of each CDR3. D genes are given only for firm matches. Where a row states a size, it is once, few, many or the class of an expanded clone; other rows omit it.

j_gene	v_gene	d_gene	abundance	CDR3nt	CDR3aa
TRBJ2-1	TRBV28	-	-	TGTGCCAGCAGTTTAGGGTGGGGGAATGAGCAGTTCTTC	CASSLGWGNEQFF
TRBJ2-7	TRBV7-3	TRBD1	few	TGTGCCAGCAGCTTATTCGGGACAGGGGTTGCCGAGCAGTACTTC	CASSLFGTGVAEQYF
TRBJ2-4	TRBV21-1	-	-	TGTGCCAGCAGCATATGGGTATGCATTCAGTACTTC	CASSIWVCIQYF
TRBJ2-1	TRBV28	-	few	TGTGCCAGCAACCTTCTCTCAGGCGATGAGCAGTTCTTC	CASNLLSGDEQFF
TRBJ2-3	TRBV11-3	-	-	TGTGCCAGCAGCTTAAAACGTTCGGATACGCAGTATTTT	CASSLKRSDTQYF
TRBJ1-2	TRBV6-5	TRBD1	few	TGTGCCAGCAGGTCACACAGGGGCCTCTATGGCTACACCTTC	CASRSHRGLYGYTF
TRBJ2-3	TRBV5-1	-	once	TGCGCCAGCAGCTTGGGAGGGGACGCGAGCGGGGATACGCAGTATTTT	CASSLGGDASGDTQYF
TRBJ2-3	TRBV5-1	TRBD1	-	TGCGCCAGCAGCTACGGGGACAGTGAGAATACGCAGTATTTT	CASSYGDSENTQYF
TRBJ2-6	TRBV7-2	TRBD1	many	TGTGCCAGCAGCTTATCCTCTCTCACAGGGGCTGGGGCCAACGTCCTGACTTTC	CASSLSSLTGAGANVLTF
TRBJ2-7	TRBV18	-	-	TGTGCCAGCTCACCTCCCGCCTCCTACGAGCAGTACTTC	CASSPPASYEQYF
TRBJ1-2	TRBV7-6	-	-	TGTGCCAGCAGCAGACTGGGTCCTAACTATGGCTACACCTTC	CASSRLGPNYGYTF
TRBJ1-4	TRBV10-3	TRBD1	-	TGTGCCATCAGTGCGACAGCTTGGGACAGACTTAATGAAAAACTGTTTTTT	CAISATAWDRLNEKLFF
TRBJ2-1	TRBV7-6	-	-	TGTGCCAGCAGCTTAGACCCGCCTAGCCACAATGAGCAGTTCTTC	CASSLDPPSHNEQFF
TRBJ2-3	TRBV6-7	TRBD2	-	TGTGCCAGCAGTGCCATGATCCATAGCGGGAGAAACGCAGATACGCAGTATTTT	CASSAMIHSGRNADTQYF
TRBJ1-1	TRBV5-1	-	-	TGCGCCAGCAGCTTGGCTTGGTCGGCAAGACCGAACACTGAAGCTTTCTTT	CASSLAWSARPNTEAFF
TRBJ2-2	TRBV27	TRBD1	-	TGTGCCAGCAGTTTTTGGAGGACAGGGGGGACCGGGGAGCTGTTTTTT	CASSFWRTGGTGELFF
TRBJ1-3	TRBV18	-	once	TGTGCCAGCTCACCGGGCCTAGGGAGGGTCCCGTCTGGAAACACCATATATTTT	CASSPGLGRVPSGNTIYF
TRBJ2-6	TRBV15	-	-	TGTGCCACCAGCAGACCCGCAGGGGCTGGGGCCAACGTCCTGACTTTC	CATSRPAGAGANVLTF
TRBJ1-1	TRBV28	-	-	TGTGCCAGCAGTTTTTGGCGGGGTTTAACTGAAGCTTTCTTT	CASSFWRGLTEAFF
TRBJ1-3	TRBV28	-	-	TGTGCCAGCAGTTTATTGACGGTTAGTTCCTCTGGAAACACCATATATTTT	CASSLLTVSSSGNTIYF
TRBJ2-7	TRBV28	-	-	TGTGCCAGCAGTTTGCAGGGCCCCGAGCAGTACTTC	CASSLQGPEQYF
TRBJ2-1	TRBV10-3	-	-	TGTGCCATCAGAGCTCAGACCTACAATGAGCAGTTCTTC	CAIRAQTYNEQFF
TRBJ1-2	TRBV15	-	-	TGTGCCACCAGCAGCCGGCAGAGTTATGGCTACACCTTC	CATSSRQSYGYTF
TRBJ2-1	TRBV7-2	TRBD1	many	TGTGCCAGCAGCTTACTAAGGGACAGGGGCCATGAGCAGTTCTTC	CASSLLRDRGHEQFF
TRBJ1-1	TRBV4-1	-	few	TGCGCCAGCCGGGGCCCCCTCAAAGGCACTGAAGCTTTCTTT	CASRGPLKGTEAFF
TRBJ2-7	TRBV29-1	TRBD1	-	TGCAGCGTTCAAGGACAGGGCGCGTACGAGCAGTACTTC	CSVQGQGAYEQYF
TRBJ2-7	TRBV5-4	-	-	TGTGCCAGCAGCTTCCCAGGAGGGAAAGGGCACGAGCAGTACTTC	CASSFPGGKGHEQYF